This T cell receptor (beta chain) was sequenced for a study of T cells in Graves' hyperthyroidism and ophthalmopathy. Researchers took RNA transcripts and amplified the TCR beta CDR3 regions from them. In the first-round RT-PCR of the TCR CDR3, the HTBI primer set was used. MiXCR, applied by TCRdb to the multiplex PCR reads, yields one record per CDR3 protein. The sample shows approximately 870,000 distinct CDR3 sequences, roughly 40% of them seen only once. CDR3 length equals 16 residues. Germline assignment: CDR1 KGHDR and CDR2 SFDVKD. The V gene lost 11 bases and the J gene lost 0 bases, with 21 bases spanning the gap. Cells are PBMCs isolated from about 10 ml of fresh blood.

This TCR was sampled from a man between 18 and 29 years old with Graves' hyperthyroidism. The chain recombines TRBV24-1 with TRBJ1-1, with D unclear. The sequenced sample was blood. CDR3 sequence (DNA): TGTGCCAGCAGCCAAGTTTTAGGGAGCATGAACACTGAAGCTTTCTTT. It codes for CASSQVLGSMNTEAFF.